Following are 25 T cell receptor beta chains from one sample sequenced in a study of molecular identifiers for immune sequencing clone quantification. TCRdb redid the calling of the PCR reads with MiXCR, one entry per CDR3 protein. Altogether approximately 59,000 distinct CDR3 sequences are present, less than 20% being singletons, with the ten largest covering less than 2%. Sequences were obtained from naive CD8+ T cells from blood, with Jurkat cell RNA spiked in. Subset defined: FACS-sorted CD8+CD4-CCR7+CD45RA+ naive T cells. The receptor source for this set is a human donor in good health. Some libraries in this study had Jurkat cell RNA spiked in.

As concerns this clonotype: A much bigger clone sits one base away, suggesting this may be a read error. V and J are TRBV9 and TRBJ1-4; D not resolved. CDR3 length: 14 amino acids. Germline V CDR1 and CDR2: SGDLS, YYNGEE. CDR3 nucleotide sequence: TGTGCCAGCAGCGTAGGTGAATTTAATGAAGAACTGTTTTTT. This sequence encodes CASSVGEFNEELFF.

This clonotype was recorded at least ten times. The J gene is TRBJ2-7, the V gene TRBV4-2; D not certain. The V gene lost 2 bases and the J gene lost 1 base, with 9 bases spanning the gap. This CDR3 has 14 amino acids. Germline-derived CDR1 and CDR2 are LGHNA and YNFKEQ. For the CDR3, the DNA is TGTGCCAGCAGCCAAATTCCTGGGTCCTACGAGCAGTACTTC. Translating gives CASSQIPGSYEQYF.

With regard to this clonotype: This may stem from a read error, because a much larger clone lies one nucleotide away. CDR3 sequence reads: CASSFQGNTEASF. As DNA, the CDR3 is TGTGCCAGCAGTTTTCAGGGGAACACTGAAGCTTCCTTT. This chain uses TRBV28 with TRBJ1-1; D is perhaps TRBD1 (6 bases). CDR1 is MDHEN, CDR2 SYDVKM, per germline. The CDR3 is made up of 13 amino acids.

The table lists this clonotype with many counts. This chain connects TRBV29-1 to TRBJ2-2; 8 nucleotides agree with TRBD2. CDR1 and CDR2 from the germline V gene are SQVTM and ANQGSEA. V lost 4 bases, J lost 6 bases, and 1 base stayed unmatched. This CDR3 has 12 residues. Here the CDR3 DNA reads TGCAGCGTTGCGGGAGGGTCCGGGGAGCTGTTTTTT. Amino acid sequence: CSVAGGSGELFF.

This clonotype was counted only a few times. This may be a read error, as it is one base from a much larger clone. The V call is TRBV19, the J call TRBJ1-5, with 12 bases that match TRBD1. The germline gives CDR1 LNHDA, CDR2 SQIVND (reference sequence). CDR3 length: 17 amino acids. CDR3 region: CASSGTGGRHGNQPPHF. The CDR3 DNA sequence: TGTGCCAGTAGTGGGACAGGGGGCCGCCATGGCAATCAGCCCCCGCATTTT.

Concerning this clonotype: A much more abundant neighbour one base away suggests this may be a read error. The chain uses TRBV6-5 and TRBJ2-3; no reliable D call. This CDR3 is 12 amino acids long. Trimming cost V 3 bases and J 4 bases, with 5 bases left between them. In germline, CDR1 is MNHEY, CDR2 SVGAGI. The CDR3 nucleotides are TGTGCCAGCAGTTATAGCTCAGATACGCAGTATTTT. Amino acids: CASSYSSDTQYF.

Worth noting for this clonotype: A read error may be the cause here, since a much bigger clone is one base away. This chain links TRBV2 with TRBJ1-5; D gene uncertain. This CDR3 has 20 residues. Trimming left V 0 bases short and J 6 bases short, with 27 bases between. The germline gives CDR1 SNHLY, CDR2 FYNNEI. The CDR3 here is CASSEALPFTRGDIRQPQHF. For the CDR3, the DNA is TGTGCCAGCAGTGAAGCCTTACCGTTCACGCGGGGTGACATCCGTCAGCCCCAGCATTTT.

The sample holds many counts of this clonotype. The genes are TRBV7-2 and TRBJ2-3, with D hard to call. The V gene lost 5 bases and the J gene lost 4 bases, with 10 bases spanning the gap. Looked up from germline, CDR1 is SGHTA and CDR2 is FQGNSA. The CDR3 is 13 residues long. As DNA, the CDR3 is TGTGCCAGCAGCACCTGGCCGGCAGATACGCAGTATTTT. Translated: CASSTWPADTQYF.

At least ten counts were recorded for this clonotype. The V and J genes are TRBV6-1 and TRBJ1-5; 7 nucleotides line up with TRBD1. The CDR3 covers 15 residues. V dropped 7 bases and J dropped 1; count of bases not matched to a gene: 7. CDR1 is MNHNS and CDR2 is SASEGT in the germline V gene. CDR3 nucleotide sequence: TGTGCCAGCACTTACTACAGGGGAAGCAATCAGCCCCAGCATTTT. Residues: CASTYYRGSNQPQHF.

This clonotype was detected ten times or more. The V gene is TRBV4-1, the J gene TRBJ2-7; no reliable D call. Germline lookup yields CDR1 MGHRA and CDR2 YSYEKL. Trimming pared 1 base from V and 2 bases from J, leaving 9 bases between. The CDR3 contains 14 residues. The CDR3 DNA follows: TGCGCCAGCAGCCAAGTCCAGGAGCCCTACGAGCAGTACTTC. The encoded protein is CASSQVQEPYEQYF.

As concerns this clonotype: This sequence may be a read error, since a much larger clone differs from it by one base. The rearrangement links TRBV5-1 to TRBJ1-1; D call uncertain. Trimming took 1 base from V and 8 from J, leaving 18 bases between them. This CDR3 is 15 amino acids long. Germline CDR1 SGHRS, CDR2 YFSETQ. This CDR3 is CASSLRSDQRAEAFF. CDR3 DNA: TGCGCCAGCAGCTTGCGGTCCGATCAGCGGGCCGAAGCTTTCTTT. Combining the CDR3 with reference TRBV5-1 and TRBJ1-1 gives the whole variable domain KAGVTQTPRYLIKTRGQQVTLSCSPISGHRSVSWYQQTPGQGLQFLFEYFSETQRNKGNFPGRFSGRQFSNSRSEMNVSTLELGDSALYLCASSLRSDQRAEAFFGQGTRLTVV.

This clonotype was counted many times. The chain combines TRBV20-1 with TRBJ2-7, with D perhaps matching TRBD1 (5 bases). V lost 5 bases, J lost 3 bases, and 23 bases lay in between. The length of the CDR3 is 16 residues. Germline-derived CDR1 and CDR2 are DFQATT and SNEGSKA (reference sequence). CDR3 sequence reads: CSAPASIQGMSYEQYF. The CDR3 DNA reads as TGCAGTGCTCCCGCCTCTATTCAGGGTATGAGCTACGAGCAGTACTTC.

The chain links TRBV7-6 to TRBJ1-1, with D perhaps TRBD1 (5 bases). V gave up 7 bases and J gave up 1 base, with 28 bases separating them. This CDR3 has 19 amino acids. Looked up from germline, CDR1 is SGHVS and CDR2 is FNYEAQ. CDR3 bases: TGTGCCAGCACCGAAGCGCTAATAGGGACGGACTTGGGGAACACTGAAGCTTTCTTT. It is translated as CASTEALIGTDLGNTEAFF.

This clonotype is a singleton in its sample. This may come from a read error, since a much larger clone is one base off. This rearrangement joins TRBV27 to TRBJ2-7; D gene uncertain. The CDR3 extends over 13 amino acids. CDR1 is MNHEY, CDR2 SMNVEV, per germline (reference sequence). V lost 3 bases and J lost 6, with 12 bases in between. CDR3 sequence: CASSFSSPCEQYF. The CDR3 DNA reads TGTGCCAGCAGTTTCTCGTCCCCCTGCGAGCAGTACTTC.

This clonotype was counted ten times or more. The chain couples TRBV10-2 to TRBJ2-7; D unresolved. CDR1 and CDR2 (germline): WSHSY, SAAADI. This CDR3 region has 11 residues. The V gene lost 3 bases and the J gene lost 2 bases, with 2 bases spanning the gap. This chain's CDR3 is CASSDTYEQYF. CDR3 in DNA: TGCGCCAGCAGTGACACCTACGAGCAGTACTTC.

At least ten counts were recorded for this clonotype. V and J are TRBV5-1 and TRBJ1-1, with D unclear. CDR1 SGHRS and CDR2 YFSETQ come from the germline V gene. Trimming took 6 bases from V and 5 from J, leaving 11 bases between them. The CDR3 spans 12 residues. The CDR3 DNA is TGCGCCAGCAAAGGTGATCCGACTGAAGCTTTCTTT. Translating it yields CASKGDPTEAFF.

This clonotype rates as medium-sized. The genes are TRBV7-9 and TRBJ2-3; D is uncertain. Germline CDR1 SEHNR, CDR2 FQNEAQ (reference sequence). The germline V and J ends were trimmed by 4 bases and 4 bases, with 18 bases remaining between them. This CDR3 is 16 amino acids long. CDR3 protein: CASSSTHETSADTQYF. The CDR3 DNA sequence: TGTGCCAGCAGCTCCACCCATGAGACGAGCGCAGATACGCAGTATTTT. The variable domain in full, completed from reference TRBV7-9 and TRBJ2-3, reads DTGVSQNPRHKITKRGQNVTFRCDPISEHNRLYWYRQTLGQGPEFLTYFQNEAQLEKSRLLSDRFSAERPKGSFSTLEIQRTEQGDSAMYLCASSSTHETSADTQYFGPGTRLTVL.

This clonotype has ten or more counts. The chain employs TRBV27 and TRBJ1-1; D perhaps matches TRBD1 (6 bases). The CDR3 has 14 residues. Germline CDR1 is MNHEY and CDR2 is SMNVEV (reference sequence). Trimming removed 4 bases from V and 4 bases from J, with 13 bases in between. The CDR3 coding sequence is TGTGCCAGCAGTTCCTCCCCGGGGGCCACTGAAGCTTTCTTT. Protein sequence: CASSSSPGATEAFF.

This clonotype was picked up many times. The chain joins TRBV6-2 or TRBV6-3 to TRBJ2-4; 8 bases line up with TRBD1. Trimming took 6 bases from V and 6 from J; bases not matched to a gene: 7. Germline loops: CDR1 MNHEY, CDR2 SVGEGT. The CDR3 consists of 14 residues. The CDR3, as DNA: TGTGCCAGCAGCCGCCCAGGGGGCAGAAACATTCAGTACTTC. It translates to CASSRPGGRNIQYF.

This clonotype was seen many times. This chain connects TRBV7-2 to TRBJ2-5, with 11 positions matching TRBD2. The CDR3 consists of 19 residues. CDR1 SGHTA and CDR2 FQGNSA come from the germline V gene. V lost 4 bases and J lost 3; bases outside the gene matches: 16. The CDR3 DNA sequence: TGTGCCAGCAGCTCAAGTCTGTACCTAGCGGGAGGTCCGGAAGAGACCCAGTACTTC. It encodes CASSSSLYLAGGPEETQYF.

This clonotype was picked up many times. The chain employs TRBV4-3 and TRBJ2-7, with TRBD1 identical over 7 bases. CDR1 is LGHNA and CDR2 is YSLEER in the germline V gene. V shed 1 base and J 5 bases; nucleotides not matched to a gene: 8. The CDR3 contains 15 residues. CDR3 sequence: CASSQGYQGVHEQYF. CDR3 DNA sequence: TGCGCCAGCAGCCAAGGGTACCAGGGGGTTCACGAGCAGTACTTC.

About this clonotype: Mismatch with germline at one junction end may stem from a read error. This chain joins TRBV30 and TRBJ1-1; D is unclear. The CDR3 totals 13 residues. Germline values: CDR1 GTSNPN, CDR2 SVGIG (reference sequence). The CDR3 here is CAWSVVLNTGAFF. The CDR3 coding sequence is TGTGCCTGGAGTGTAGTCCTGAACACTGGAGCTTTCTTT. The whole variable domain, filled in from reference TRBV30 and TRBJ1-1, reads SQTIHQWPATLVQPVGSPLSLECTVEGTSNPNLYWYRQAAGRGLQLLFYSVGIGQISSEVPQNLSASRPQDRQFILSSKKLLLSDSGFYLCAWSVVLNTGAFFGQGTRLTVV.

This clonotype was seen ten or more times. The chain uses TRBV6-1 and TRBJ1-2; TRBD1 is a possible D gene (5 bases). Trimming stripped 7 bases from V and 5 bases from J, with 20 bases between. Germline lookup yields CDR1 MNHNS and CDR2 SASEGT. The CDR3 extends over 15 amino acids. The CDR3 is CASIPPVGGGYGYTF. CDR3 in DNA: TGTGCCAGCATCCCCCCAGTTGGGGGTGGTTATGGCTACACCTTC.

This clonotype was detected many times. V usage is TRBV3-1 and J usage is TRBJ2-1, with 7 bases identical to TRBD2. Germline V gives CDR1 LGHDT, CDR2 YNNKEL (reference sequence). The V gene end was trimmed by 0 bases and the J gene end by 2 bases; junction bases not matched to a gene: 4. The CDR3 totals 16 residues. The CDR3 DNA sequence: TGTGCCAGCAGCCAAGAGTCGGGAGGCCCCTACAATGAGCAGTTCTTC. It specifies CASSQESGGPYNEQFF.

The V and J genes are TRBV5-6 and TRBJ2-7; tentatively, D is TRBD2 (5 bases). Trimming took off 3 bases at V and 9 bases at J, with 10 bases between the two ends. The CDR3 has 11 amino acids. Germline CDR1 and CDR2: SGHDT and YYEEEE. The CDR3 nucleotides read TGTGCCAGCAGCTCCCTAGAGGGGCAGTACTTC. Encoded protein: CASSSLEGQYF.